The 10 T cell receptor beta chains below were found in one sample sequenced in a study of blood T cells in healthy people across ages. The use of a sample-barcoded 5' primer and a J-beta primer mix characterized a second PCR of about 6 to 11 cycles. MiXCR was run by TCRdb on the 5' RACE reads, yielding one entry per CDR3 protein. The table has 1.5 million to 2 million distinct CDR3 sequences, approximately 28% seen once; the top ten hold around 7.7%. Source material: blood. The receptors originated from a woman in her 30s in good health.

This chain connects TRBV20-1 to TRBJ2-1, with D hard to call. There are 11 residues in the CDR3. The V and J ends lost 3 bases and 7 bases respectively, with 7 bases between them. Germline CDR1 and CDR2: DFQATT and SNEGSKA (reference sequence). CDR3 protein: CSARVSNEQFF. CDR3 coding DNA: TGCAGTGCTAGGGTTAGTAATGAGCAGTTCTTC.

This chain links TRBV10-2 with TRBJ1-2; a possible D gene is TRBD1 (5 bases). Trimming took 9 bases from V and 6 from J, leaving 17 bases between them. This CDR3 is 13 amino acids long. From germline, CDR1 is WSHSY and CDR2 SAAADI. The CDR3 reads CASNTGGRNGYTF. The CDR3 bases are TGCGCCAGTAATACAGGAGGGCGTAATGGCTACACCTTC.

This clonotype showed up many times. This chain uses TRBV6-6 with TRBJ2-1; TRBD2 matches at 7 bases. This CDR3 has 18 amino acids. Trimming took 2 bases from V and 5 from J; bases not matched to a gene: 15. Germline V lookup: CDR1 MNHNY, CDR2 SVGAGI (reference sequence). The CDR3 region is CASSYPPGRLAEDNEQFF. CDR3 nucleotides: TGTGCCAGCAGTTACCCGCCGGGTAGGCTAGCGGAAGACAATGAGCAGTTCTTC.

In regard to this clonotype: A much larger clone lies one base from this, so it may be a read error. The J gene is TRBJ2-1, the V gene TRBV5-5; D remains ambiguous. Per germline, CDR1 SGHKS and CDR2 YYEKEE (reference sequence). The CDR3 has 14 amino acids. The CDR3 DNA sequence: TGTACCAGCAGTGAGGCCAGCTCCTACAATGAGCAGTTCTTC. As protein: CTSSEASSYNEQFF.

The gene calls are TRBV12-3 or TRBV12-4 and TRBJ1-2; D gene ambiguous. V was trimmed by 11 bases and J by 4 bases, leaving 14 bases between them. The CDR3 has 12 residues. The CDR3 sequence: CASFTALYGYTF. CDR3 DNA sequence: TGTGCCTCCTTTACGGCACTCTATGGCTACACCTTC.

This clonotype was counted ten times or more. The chain uses TRBV5-1 and TRBJ2-5; D may be TRBD1 (5 bases). The V gene lost 4 bases and the J gene lost 0 bases, with 10 bases spanning the gap. CDR1 SGHRS and CDR2 YFSETQ come from the germline V gene. This CDR3 is 14 amino acids long. CDR3 in amino acids: CASSADSNQETQYF. The CDR3 DNA sequence: TGCGCCAGCAGCGCTGACAGTAACCAAGAGACCCAGTACTTC.

This clonotype showed up just a few times. The rearrangement joins TRBV10-3 to TRBJ1-2; D gene unclear. Trimming shortened V by 6 bases and J by 4 bases, and 15 bases separated the two germline ends. Germline V gene data show CDR1 as ENHRY and CDR2 as SYGVKD. The CDR3 has 14 amino acids. CDR3 residues: CAIRNDERGYGYTF. DNA of the CDR3: TGTGCCATCAGGAATGACGAACGGGGCTATGGCTACACCTTC.

This chain connects TRBV7-8 to TRBJ2-1; D possibly corresponds to TRBD2 (5 bases). CDR3 length: 17 residues. The V and J ends lost 5 bases and 4 bases respectively, with 21 bases between them. Germline loops: CDR1 SGHVS, CDR2 FQNEAQ. The DNA of the CDR3 is TGTGCCAGCAGCCTCCGGGAAGCTTCGACTCCGTACAATGAGCAGTTCTTC. Translating gives CASSLREASTPYNEQFF.

This clonotype was detected only a few times. The chain employs TRBV6-2 or TRBV6-3 and TRBJ1-5, with TRBD1 identical over 7 bases. Trimming removed 7 bases from V and 11 bases from J; junction bases left unmatched: 11. CDR1 is MNHEY, CDR2 SVGEGT, per germline. The CDR3 extends over 13 amino acids. The CDR3 loop is CASTRTGAMAQHF. CDR3 bases: TGTGCCAGCACCCGGACAGGTGCCATGGCCCAGCATTTT.

Only one count was recorded for this clonotype. The chain is built from TRBV6-2 or TRBV6-3 and TRBJ1-5, with 8 bases matching TRBD1. The CDR3 runs to 15 residues. CDR1 is MNHEY, CDR2 SVGEGT, per germline. Unmatched junction bases numbered 9, after V lost 5 bases and J lost 6 bases. The CDR3 nucleotides read TGTGCCAGCAGTCCAGCCGGACAGGGAAGTCAGCCCCAGCATTTT. Amino acid sequence: CASSPAGQGSQPQHF.